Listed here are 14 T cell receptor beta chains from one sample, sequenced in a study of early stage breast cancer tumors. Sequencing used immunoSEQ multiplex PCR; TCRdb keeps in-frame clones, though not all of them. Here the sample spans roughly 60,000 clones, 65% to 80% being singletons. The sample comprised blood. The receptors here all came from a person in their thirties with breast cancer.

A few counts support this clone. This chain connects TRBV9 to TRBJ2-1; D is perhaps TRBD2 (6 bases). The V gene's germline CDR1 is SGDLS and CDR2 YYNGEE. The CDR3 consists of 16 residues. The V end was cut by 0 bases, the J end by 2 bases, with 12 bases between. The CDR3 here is CASSVVVPGAYNEQFF. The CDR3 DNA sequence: TGTGCCAGCAGCGTAGTAGTTCCGGGAGCCTACAATGAGCAGTTCTTC.

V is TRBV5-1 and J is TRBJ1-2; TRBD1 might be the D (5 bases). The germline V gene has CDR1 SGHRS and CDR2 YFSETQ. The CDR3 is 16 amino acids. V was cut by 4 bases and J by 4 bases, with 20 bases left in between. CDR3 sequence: CASSVGLQGLSYGYTF. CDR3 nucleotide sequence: TGCGCCAGCAGCGTGGGCCTCCAGGGACTGAGCTATGGCTACACCTTC.

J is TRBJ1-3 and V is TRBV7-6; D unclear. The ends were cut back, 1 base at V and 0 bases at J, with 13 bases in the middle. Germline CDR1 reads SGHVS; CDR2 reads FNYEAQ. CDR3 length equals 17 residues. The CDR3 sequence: CASSLGLGPNSGNTIYF. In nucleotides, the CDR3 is TGTGCCAGCAGCTTAGGTCTGGGTCCAAACTCTGGAAACACCATATATTTT.

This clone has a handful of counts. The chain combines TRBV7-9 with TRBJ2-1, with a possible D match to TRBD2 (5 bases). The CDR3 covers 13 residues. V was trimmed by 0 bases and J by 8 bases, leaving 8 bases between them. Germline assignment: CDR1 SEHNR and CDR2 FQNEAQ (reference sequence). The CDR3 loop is CASSLAIGDEQFF. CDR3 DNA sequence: TGTGCCAGCAGCTTAGCAATCGGGGATGAGCAGTTCTTC.

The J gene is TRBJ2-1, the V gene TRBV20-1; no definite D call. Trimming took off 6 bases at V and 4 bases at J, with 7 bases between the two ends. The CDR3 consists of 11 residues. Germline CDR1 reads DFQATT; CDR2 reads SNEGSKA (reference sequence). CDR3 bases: TGCAGTGCGTGGTCTTACAATGAGCAGTTCTTC. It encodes CSAWSYNEQFF.

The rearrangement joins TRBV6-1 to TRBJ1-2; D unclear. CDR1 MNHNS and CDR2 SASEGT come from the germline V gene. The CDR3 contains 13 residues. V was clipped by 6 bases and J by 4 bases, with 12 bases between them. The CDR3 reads CASRNQRSYGYTF. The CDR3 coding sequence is TGTGCCAGCAGAAACCAGCGTAGCTATGGCTACACCTTC.

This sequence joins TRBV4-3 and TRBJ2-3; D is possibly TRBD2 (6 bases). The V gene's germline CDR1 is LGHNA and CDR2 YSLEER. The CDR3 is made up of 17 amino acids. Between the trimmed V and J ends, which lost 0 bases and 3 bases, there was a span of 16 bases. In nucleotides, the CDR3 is TGCGCCAGCAGCCAAGATGTCACTAGCAGTGGTACAGATACGCAGTATTTT. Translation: CASSQDVTSSGTDTQYF.

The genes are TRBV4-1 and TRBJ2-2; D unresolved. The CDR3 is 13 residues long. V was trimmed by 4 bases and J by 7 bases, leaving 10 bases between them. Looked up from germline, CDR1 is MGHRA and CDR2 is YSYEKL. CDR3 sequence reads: CASSPPLGGELFF. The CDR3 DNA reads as TGCGCCAGCAGCCCTCCTTTAGGCGGGGAGCTGTTTTTT.

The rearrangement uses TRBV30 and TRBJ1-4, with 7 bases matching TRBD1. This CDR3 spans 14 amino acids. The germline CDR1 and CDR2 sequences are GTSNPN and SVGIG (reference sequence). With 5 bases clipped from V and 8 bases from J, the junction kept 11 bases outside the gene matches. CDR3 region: CAWAQGTGGEKLFF. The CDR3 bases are TGTGCCTGGGCACAGGGGACGGGAGGGGAAAAACTGTTTTTT.

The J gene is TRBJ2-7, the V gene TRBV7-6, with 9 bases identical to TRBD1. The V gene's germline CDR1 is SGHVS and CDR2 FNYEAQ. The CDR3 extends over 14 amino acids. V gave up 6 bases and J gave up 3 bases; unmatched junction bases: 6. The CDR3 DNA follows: TGTGCCAGCAGTCAACAGGGGGCGGGCTACGAGCAGTACTTC. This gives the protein CASSQQGAGYEQYF.

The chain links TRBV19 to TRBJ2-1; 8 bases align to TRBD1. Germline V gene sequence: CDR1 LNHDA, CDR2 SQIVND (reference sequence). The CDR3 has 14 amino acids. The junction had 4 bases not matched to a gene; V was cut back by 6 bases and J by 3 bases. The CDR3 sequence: CASRWTGLYNEQFF. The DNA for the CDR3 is TGTGCCAGTAGGTGGACAGGGCTCTACAATGAGCAGTTCTTC.

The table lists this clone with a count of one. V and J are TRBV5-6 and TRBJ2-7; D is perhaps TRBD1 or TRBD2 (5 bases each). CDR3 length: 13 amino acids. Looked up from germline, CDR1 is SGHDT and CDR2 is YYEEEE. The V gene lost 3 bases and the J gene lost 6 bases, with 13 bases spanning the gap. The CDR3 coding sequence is TGTGCCAGCAGCTCGCGGCCGGGGCGCGAGCAGTACTTC. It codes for CASSSRPGREQYF.

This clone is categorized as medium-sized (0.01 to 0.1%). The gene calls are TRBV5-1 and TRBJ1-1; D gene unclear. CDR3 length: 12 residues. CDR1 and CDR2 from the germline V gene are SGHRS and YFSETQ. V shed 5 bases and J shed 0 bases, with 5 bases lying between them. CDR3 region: CASSSVNTEAFF. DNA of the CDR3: TGCGCCAGCAGTTCGGTGAACACTGAAGCTTTCTTT.

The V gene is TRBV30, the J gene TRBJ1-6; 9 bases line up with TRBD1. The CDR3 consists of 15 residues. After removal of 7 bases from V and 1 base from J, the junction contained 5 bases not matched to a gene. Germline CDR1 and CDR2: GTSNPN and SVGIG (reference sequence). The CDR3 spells CALQGADSYNSPLHF. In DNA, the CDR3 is TGTGCCTTACAGGGGGCTGATTCCTATAATTCACCCCTCCACTTT.